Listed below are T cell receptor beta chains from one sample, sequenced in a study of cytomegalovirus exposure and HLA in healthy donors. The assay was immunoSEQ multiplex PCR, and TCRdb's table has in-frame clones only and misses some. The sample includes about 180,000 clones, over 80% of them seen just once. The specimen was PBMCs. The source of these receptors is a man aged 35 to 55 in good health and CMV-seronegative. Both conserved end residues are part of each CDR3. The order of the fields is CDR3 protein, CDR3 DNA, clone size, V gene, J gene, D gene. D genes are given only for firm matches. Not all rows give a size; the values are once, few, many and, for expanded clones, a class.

CDR3aa: CASSGSGTGELFF
CDR3nt: TGTGCCAGCAGCGGCAGTGGCACCGGGGAGCTGTTTTTT
abundance: -
v_gene: TRBV5-4
j_gene: TRBJ2-2
d_gene: -

CDR3aa: CASSYLGAMGTGELFF
CDR3nt: TGTGCCAGCAGCTACCTGGGGGCGATGGGCACCGGGGAGCTGTTTTTT
abundance: -
v_gene: TRBV7-9
j_gene: TRBJ2-2
d_gene: -

CDR3aa: CASSPRTSGVRETQYF
CDR3nt: TGTGCCAGCAGCCCCCGGACTAGCGGGGTCCGGGAGACCCAGTACTTC
abundance: -
v_gene: TRBV11-3
j_gene: TRBJ2-5
d_gene: TRBD2

CDR3aa: CASSLFRNSYGQYF
CDR3nt: TGTGCCAGCAGCTTATTTCGTAACTCCTACGGGCAGTACTTC
abundance: -
v_gene: TRBV7-2
j_gene: TRBJ2-7
d_gene: -

CDR3aa: CASSQAGTSGRATQYF
CDR3nt: TGTGCCAGCAGCCAAGCTGGGACTAGCGGGAGAGCAACGCAGTATTTT
abundance: -
v_gene: TRBV4-2
j_gene: TRBJ2-3
d_gene: TRBD2

CDR3aa: CASSGGQGYEQYF
CDR3nt: TGTGCCAGCAGCGGGGGACAGGGGTACGAGCAGTACTTC
abundance: -
v_gene: TRBV11-3
j_gene: TRBJ2-7
d_gene: TRBD1

CDR3aa: CASKRQGALGGVYEQYF
CDR3nt: TGTGCCAGCAAACGACAGGGGGCGCTGGGAGGGGTCTACGAGCAGTACTTC
abundance: once
v_gene: TRBV5-5
j_gene: TRBJ2-7
d_gene: TRBD1

CDR3aa: CASRLTGQPNYGYTF
CDR3nt: TGTGCCAGCAGACTGACGGGACAGCCTAACTATGGCTACACCTTC
abundance: -
v_gene: TRBV5-6
j_gene: TRBJ1-2
d_gene: TRBD1

CDR3aa: CASSEAPRGMGGYTF
CDR3nt: TGTGCCAGCAGTGAAGCGCCAAGGGGTATGGGTGGCTACACCTTC
abundance: -
v_gene: TRBV2
j_gene: TRBJ1-2
d_gene: -

CDR3aa: CASSLARGVYTEAFF
CDR3nt: TGTGCCAGCAGCTTAGCGCGGGGGGTCTACACTGAAGCTTTCTTT
abundance: -
v_gene: TRBV7-2
j_gene: TRBJ1-1
d_gene: -

CDR3aa: CASSLTGGGTGELFF
CDR3nt: TGTGCCAGCAGCCTCACAGGGGGAGGTACCGGGGAGCTGTTTTTT
abundance: -
v_gene: TRBV7-3
j_gene: TRBJ2-2
d_gene: TRBD1

CDR3aa: CASNLGTAGNTIYF
CDR3nt: TGTGCCAGCAACTTGGGGACAGCTGGAAACACCATATATTTT
abundance: -
v_gene: TRBV7-2
j_gene: TRBJ1-3
d_gene: TRBD1

CDR3aa: CSARHLNTEAFF
CDR3nt: TGCAGCGCCCGACACTTAAACACTGAAGCTTTCTTT
abundance: once
v_gene: TRBV29-1
j_gene: TRBJ1-1
d_gene: -

CDR3aa: CASVTGITEAFF
CDR3nt: TGTGCCAGCGTCACAGGGATAACTGAAGCTTTCTTT
abundance: -
v_gene: TRBV6-6
j_gene: TRBJ1-1
d_gene: -

CDR3aa: CASSPQASGANVLTF
CDR3nt: TGTGCCAGCTCACCTCAGGCCTCTGGGGCCAACGTCCTGACTTTC
abundance: -
v_gene: TRBV18
j_gene: TRBJ2-6
d_gene: -

CDR3aa: CASSLYSSGANVLTF
CDR3nt: TGCGCCAGCAGCCTGTACAGCTCTGGGGCCAACGTCCTGACTTTC
abundance: -
v_gene: TRBV4-3
j_gene: TRBJ2-6
d_gene: -

CDR3aa: CASSVTGGYEQYF
CDR3nt: TGTGCCAGCAGTGTGACAGGGGGCTACGAGCAGTACTTC
abundance: -
v_gene: TRBV6-1
j_gene: TRBJ2-7
d_gene: TRBD1

CDR3aa: CASSYSTGPYEQYF
CDR3nt: TGTGCCAGCAGTTATTCGACAGGACCCTACGAGCAGTACTTC
abundance: once
v_gene: TRBV2
j_gene: TRBJ2-7
d_gene: -

CDR3aa: CASSLVPGPEETQYF
CDR3nt: TGCGCCAGCAGCTTGGTTCCAGGCCCTGAAGAGACCCAGTACTTC
abundance: -
v_gene: TRBV5-1
j_gene: TRBJ2-5
d_gene: -

CDR3aa: CASSLGLAGGLDTQYF
CDR3nt: TGCGCCAGCAGCCTCGGACTAGCGGGGGGATTAGATACGCAGTATTTT
abundance: -
v_gene: TRBV5-1
j_gene: TRBJ2-3
d_gene: TRBD2

CDR3aa: CASSFSVDEQFF
CDR3nt: TGTGCCAGCAGCTTTAGCGTGGATGAGCAGTTCTTC
abundance: few
v_gene: TRBV11-3
j_gene: TRBJ2-1
d_gene: -

CDR3aa: CASQLQGGYNEQFF
CDR3nt: TGTGCCAGTCAATTACAGGGAGGGTACAATGAGCAGTTCTTC
abundance: -
v_gene: TRBV19
j_gene: TRBJ2-1
d_gene: -

CDR3aa: CASSQVHGGTGELFF
CDR3nt: TGCGCCAGCAGCCAAGTCCACGGGGGCACCGGGGAGCTGTTTTTT
abundance: -
v_gene: TRBV4-3
j_gene: TRBJ2-2
d_gene: -

CDR3aa: CASSLRDRGYEQYF
CDR3nt: TGCGCCAGCAGCCTCCGGGACAGGGGTTACGAGCAGTACTTC
abundance: -
v_gene: TRBV4-1
j_gene: TRBJ2-7
d_gene: TRBD1

CDR3aa: CASSRHLAGDNEQFF
CDR3nt: TGCGCCAGCAGCCGGCATTTAGCGGGAGACAATGAGCAGTTCTTC
abundance: -
v_gene: TRBV4-3
j_gene: TRBJ2-1
d_gene: TRBD2

CDR3aa: CASSLLPLSGNTIYF
CDR3nt: TGTGCCAGCAGCTTACTACCTCTCTCTGGAAACACCATATATTTT
abundance: -
v_gene: TRBV7-2
j_gene: TRBJ1-3
d_gene: -

CDR3aa: CASSSLGRVDGYTF
CDR3nt: TGTGCCAGCAGTTCCCTTGGGAGAGTAGATGGCTACACCTTC
abundance: -
v_gene: TRBV6-5
j_gene: TRBJ1-2
d_gene: -

CDR3aa: CAWSRGTGQETQYF
CDR3nt: TGTGCCTGGAGCCGTGGGACAGGGCAAGAGACCCAGTACTTC
abundance: few
v_gene: TRBV30
j_gene: TRBJ2-5
d_gene: TRBD1

CDR3aa: CASSLSGRDGNEQFF
CDR3nt: TGCGCCAGCAGCTTGAGCGGGAGAGATGGGAATGAGCAGTTCTTC
abundance: -
v_gene: TRBV5-1
j_gene: TRBJ2-1
d_gene: TRBD2

CDR3aa: CASSQTGGTEAFF
CDR3nt: TGTGCCAGCAGTCAGACAGGGGGGACTGAAGCTTTCTTT
abundance: -
v_gene: TRBV6-5
j_gene: TRBJ1-1
d_gene: TRBD1

CDR3aa: CASSKQIAVQETQYF
CDR3nt: TGTGCCAGTAGTAAGCAAATAGCGGTACAAGAGACCCAGTACTTC
abundance: -
v_gene: TRBV19
j_gene: TRBJ2-5
d_gene: -

CDR3aa: CASSLDIRRGRAFSYEQYF
CDR3nt: TGTGCCAGCAGCTTAGACATTAGGAGGGGCAGGGCCTTCTCCTACGAGCAGTACTTC
abundance: few
v_gene: TRBV7-2
j_gene: TRBJ2-7
d_gene: -

CDR3aa: CSVRDSFSGNTIYF
CDR3nt: TGCAGCGTGCGGGACAGTTTTTCTGGAAACACCATATATTTT
abundance: -
v_gene: TRBV29-1
j_gene: TRBJ1-3
d_gene: TRBD1

CDR3aa: CASSRGTGSGGEQYF
CDR3nt: TGCGCCAGCAGCAGAGGGACAGGGTCAGGTGGCGAGCAGTACTTC
abundance: -
v_gene: TRBV4-3
j_gene: TRBJ2-7
d_gene: TRBD1

CDR3aa: CASSLGNNDRAYGYTF
CDR3nt: TGTGCCAGCAGTTTGGGAAATAACGACAGGGCCTATGGCTACACCTTC
abundance: -
v_gene: TRBV28
j_gene: TRBJ1-2
d_gene: TRBD1

CDR3aa: CAWAEGQDYGYTF
CDR3nt: TGTGCCTGGGCGGAGGGGCAGGACTATGGCTACACCTTC
abundance: -
v_gene: TRBV30
j_gene: TRBJ1-2
d_gene: -

CDR3aa: CASSRGTGGLYNSPLHF
CDR3nt: TGTGCCAGCAGTCGAGGGACAGGGGGCCTGTATAATTCACCCCTCCACTTT
abundance: -
v_gene: TRBV27
j_gene: TRBJ1-6
d_gene: TRBD1

CDR3aa: CASVGRQGNEKLFF
CDR3nt: TGTGCCAGCGTGGGTCGACAGGGGAACGAAAAACTGTTTTTT
abundance: -
v_gene: TRBV2
j_gene: TRBJ1-4
d_gene: TRBD1

CDR3aa: CASSFQGNNYEQYF
CDR3nt: TGTGCCAGCAGCTTCCAGGGGAACAACTACGAGCAGTACTTC
abundance: -
v_gene: TRBV7-2
j_gene: TRBJ2-7
d_gene: -

CDR3aa: CASTSTGTSGLNSYNEQFF
CDR3nt: TGTGCCAGCACCTCCACCGGGACTAGCGGGCTTAACTCCTACAATGAGCAGTTCTTC
abundance: few
v_gene: TRBV7-2
j_gene: TRBJ2-1
d_gene: TRBD2

CDR3aa: CSVEEKGPAQGYGYTF
CDR3nt: TGCAGCGTTGAAGAAAAAGGTCCGGCACAGGGCTATGGCTACACCTTC
abundance: -
v_gene: TRBV29-1
j_gene: TRBJ1-2
d_gene: -